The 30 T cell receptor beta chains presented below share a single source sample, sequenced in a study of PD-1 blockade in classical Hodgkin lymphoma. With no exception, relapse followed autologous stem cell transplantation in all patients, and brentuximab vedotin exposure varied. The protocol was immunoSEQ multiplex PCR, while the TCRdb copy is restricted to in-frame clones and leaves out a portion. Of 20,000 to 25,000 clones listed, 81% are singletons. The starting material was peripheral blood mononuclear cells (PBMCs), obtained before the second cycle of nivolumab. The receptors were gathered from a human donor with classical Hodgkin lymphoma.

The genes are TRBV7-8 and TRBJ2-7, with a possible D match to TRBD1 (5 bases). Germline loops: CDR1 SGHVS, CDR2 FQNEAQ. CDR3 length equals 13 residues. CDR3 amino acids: CATQGRETYEQYF. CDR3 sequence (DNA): TGTGCGACCCAGGGCAGAGAAACCTACGAGCAGTACTTC.

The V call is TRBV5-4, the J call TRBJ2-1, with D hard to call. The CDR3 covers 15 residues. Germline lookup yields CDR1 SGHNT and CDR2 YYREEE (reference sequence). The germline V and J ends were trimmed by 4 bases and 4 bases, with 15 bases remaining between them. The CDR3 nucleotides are TGTGCCAGCAGCACAGAGGCCCCCAGGTACAATGAGCAGTTCTTC. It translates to CASSTEAPRYNEQFF.

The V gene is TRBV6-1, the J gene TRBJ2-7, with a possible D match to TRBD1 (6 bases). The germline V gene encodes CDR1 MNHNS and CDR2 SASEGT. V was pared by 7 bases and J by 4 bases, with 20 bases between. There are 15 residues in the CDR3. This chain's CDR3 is CASIKGHRTLYEQYF. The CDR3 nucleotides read TGTGCCAGCATTAAGGGACATCGTACTCTTTACGAGCAGTACTTC.

CDR3 sequence reads: CASSLGQGNEKLFF. CDR3 in DNA: TGTGCCAGCAGCTTGGGACAGGGTAATGAAAAACTGTTTTTT. This sequence joins TRBV5-5 and TRBJ1-4; 7 bases line up with TRBD1. This CDR3 has 14 amino acids. Germline V gene lookup returns CDR1 SGHKS and CDR2 YYEKEE (reference sequence). Losses at the gene ends were 0 bases for V and 4 bases for J; bases not matched to a gene: 0.

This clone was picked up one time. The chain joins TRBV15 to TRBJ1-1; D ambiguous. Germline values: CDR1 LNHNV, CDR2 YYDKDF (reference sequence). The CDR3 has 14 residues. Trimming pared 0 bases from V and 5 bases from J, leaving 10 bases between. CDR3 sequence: CATSRDFPDTEAFF. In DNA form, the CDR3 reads TGTGCCACCAGCAGAGATTTCCCTGATACTGAAGCTTTCTTT. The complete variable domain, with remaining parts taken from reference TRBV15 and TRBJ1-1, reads DAMVIQNPRYQVTQFGKPVTLSCSQTLNHNVMYWYQQKSSQAPKLLFHYYDKDFNNEADTPDNFQSRRPNTSFCFLDIRSPGLGDTAMYLCATSRDFPDTEAFFGQGTRLTVV.

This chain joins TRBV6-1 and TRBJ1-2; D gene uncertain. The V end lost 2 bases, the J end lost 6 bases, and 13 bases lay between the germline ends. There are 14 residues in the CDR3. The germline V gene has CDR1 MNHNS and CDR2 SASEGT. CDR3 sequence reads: CASSERPSGDGYTF. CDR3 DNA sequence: TGTGCCAGCAGTGAAAGGCCCTCCGGGGATGGCTACACCTTC.

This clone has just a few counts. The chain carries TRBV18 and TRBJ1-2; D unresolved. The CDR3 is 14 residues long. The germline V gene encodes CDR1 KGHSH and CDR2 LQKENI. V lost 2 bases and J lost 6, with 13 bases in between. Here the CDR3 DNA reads TGTGCCAGCTCACCAGACGGACTGCTAAATGGCTACACCTTC. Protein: CASSPDGLLNGYTF.

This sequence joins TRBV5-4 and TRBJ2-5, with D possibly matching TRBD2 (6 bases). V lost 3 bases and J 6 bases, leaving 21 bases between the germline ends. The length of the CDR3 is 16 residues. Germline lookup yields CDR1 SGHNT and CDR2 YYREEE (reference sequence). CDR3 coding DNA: TGTGCCAGCAGCTGGGGCGGGACGGACCTGGGGAAGACCCAGTACTTC. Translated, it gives CASSWGGTDLGKTQYF.

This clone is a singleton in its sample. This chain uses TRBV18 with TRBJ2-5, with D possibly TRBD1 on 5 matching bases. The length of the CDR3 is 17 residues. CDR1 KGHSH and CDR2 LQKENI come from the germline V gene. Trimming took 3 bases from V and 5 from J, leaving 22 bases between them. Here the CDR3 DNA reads TGTGCCAGCTCACCCTTCCATGGGGCCCCTATAGGGGAGACCCAGTACTTC. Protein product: CASSPFHGAPIGETQYF.

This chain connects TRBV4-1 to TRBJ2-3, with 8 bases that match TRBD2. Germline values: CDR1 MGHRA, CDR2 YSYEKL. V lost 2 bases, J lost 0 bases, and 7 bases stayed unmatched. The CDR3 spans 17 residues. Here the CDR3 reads CASSQSGGEISTDTQYF. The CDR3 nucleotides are TGCGCCAGCAGCCAAAGCGGGGGAGAGATAAGCACAGATACGCAGTATTTT.

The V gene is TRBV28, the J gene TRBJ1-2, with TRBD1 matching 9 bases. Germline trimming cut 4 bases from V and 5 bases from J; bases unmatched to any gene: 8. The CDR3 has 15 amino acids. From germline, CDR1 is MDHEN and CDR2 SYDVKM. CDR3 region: CASSSRDRERYGYTF. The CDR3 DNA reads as TGTGCCAGCAGTTCAAGGGACAGGGAAAGGTATGGCTACACCTTC.

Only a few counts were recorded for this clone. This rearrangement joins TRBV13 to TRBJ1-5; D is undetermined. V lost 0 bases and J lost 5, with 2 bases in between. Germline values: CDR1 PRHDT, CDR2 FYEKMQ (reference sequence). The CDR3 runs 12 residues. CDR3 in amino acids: CASSLGDQPQHF. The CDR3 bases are TGTGCCAGCAGCTTAGGAGATCAGCCCCAGCATTTT.

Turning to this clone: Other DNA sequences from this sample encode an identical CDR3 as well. The CDR3 loop reads CASSLPGGDSPLHF. The CDR3 nucleotides are TGCGCCAGCAGCTTACCAGGGGGCGATTCACCCCTCCACTTT. The chain has TRBV5-1 and TRBJ1-6; 8 nucleotides match TRBD1. V was pared by 2 bases and J by 8 bases, with 3 bases of the junction left unmatched. The CDR3 extends over 14 amino acids. Germline CDR1 reads SGHRS; CDR2 reads YFSETQ.

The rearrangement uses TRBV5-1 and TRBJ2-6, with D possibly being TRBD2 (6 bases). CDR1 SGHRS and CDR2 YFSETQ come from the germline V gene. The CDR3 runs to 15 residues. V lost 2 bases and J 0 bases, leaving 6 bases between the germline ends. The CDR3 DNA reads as TGCGCCAGCAGCTTCGGGAGCTCTGGGGCCAACGTCCTGACTTTC. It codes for CASSFGSSGANVLTF.

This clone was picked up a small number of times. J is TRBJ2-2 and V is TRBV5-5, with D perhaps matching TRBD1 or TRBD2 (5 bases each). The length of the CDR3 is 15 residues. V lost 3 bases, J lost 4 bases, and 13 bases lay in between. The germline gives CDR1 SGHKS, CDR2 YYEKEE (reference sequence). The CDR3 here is CASSYDGTGTGELFF. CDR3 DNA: TGTGCCAGCAGCTATGATGGGACCGGCACCGGGGAGCTGTTTTTT. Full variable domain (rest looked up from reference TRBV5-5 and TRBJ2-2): DAGVTQSPTHLIKTRGQQVTLRCSPISGHKSVSWYQQVLGQGPQFIFQYYEKEERGRGNFPDRFSARQFPNYSSELNVNALLLGDSALYLCASSYDGTGTGELFFGEGSRLTVL.

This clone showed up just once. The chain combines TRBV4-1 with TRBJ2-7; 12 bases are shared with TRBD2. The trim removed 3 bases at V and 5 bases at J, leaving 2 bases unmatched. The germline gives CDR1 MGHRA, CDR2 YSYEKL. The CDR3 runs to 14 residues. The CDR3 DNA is TGCGCCAGCAGCCAGCTAGCGGGGGGGAACGAGCAGTACTTC. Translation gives CASSQLAGGNEQYF.

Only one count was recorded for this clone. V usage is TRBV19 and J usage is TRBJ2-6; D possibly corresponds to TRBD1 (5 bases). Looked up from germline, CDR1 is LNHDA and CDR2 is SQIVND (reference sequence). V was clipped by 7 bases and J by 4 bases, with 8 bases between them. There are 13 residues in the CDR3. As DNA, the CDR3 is TGTGCCAGTACAGGGCAAGGGGCCAACGTCCTGACTTTC. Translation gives CASTGQGANVLTF.

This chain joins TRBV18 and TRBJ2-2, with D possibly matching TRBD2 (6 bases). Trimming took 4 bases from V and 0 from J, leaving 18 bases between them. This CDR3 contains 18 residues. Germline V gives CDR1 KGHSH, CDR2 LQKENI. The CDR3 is CASSLRGDRGSNTGELFF. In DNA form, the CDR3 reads TGTGCCAGCTCACTCAGAGGGGACCGGGGGTCGAACACCGGGGAGCTGTTTTTT.

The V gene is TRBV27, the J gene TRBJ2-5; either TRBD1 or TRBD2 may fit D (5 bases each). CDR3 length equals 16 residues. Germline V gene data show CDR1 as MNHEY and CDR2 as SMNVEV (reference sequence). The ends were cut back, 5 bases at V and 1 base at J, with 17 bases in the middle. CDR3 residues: CASSGLRLGVQETQYF. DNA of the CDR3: TGTGCCAGCAGTGGATTGAGATTGGGGGTCCAAGAGACCCAGTACTTC.

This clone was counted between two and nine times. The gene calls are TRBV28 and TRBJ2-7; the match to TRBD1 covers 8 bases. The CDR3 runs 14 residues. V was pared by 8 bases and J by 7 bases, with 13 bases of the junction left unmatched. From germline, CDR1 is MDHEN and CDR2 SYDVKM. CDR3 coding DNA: TGTGCCAGCGGCAGGAGGCAGGGGGCGCGGGAGCAGTACTTC. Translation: CASGRRQGAREQYF.

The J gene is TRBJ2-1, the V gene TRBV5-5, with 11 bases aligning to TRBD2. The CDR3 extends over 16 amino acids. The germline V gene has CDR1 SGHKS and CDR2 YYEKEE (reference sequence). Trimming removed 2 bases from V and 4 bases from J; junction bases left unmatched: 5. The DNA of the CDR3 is TGTGCCAGCAGCTTTAGGCTAGCGGGAGGATACAATGAGCAGTTCTTC. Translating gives CASSFRLAGGYNEQFF. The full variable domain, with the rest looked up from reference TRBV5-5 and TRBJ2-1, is DAGVTQSPTHLIKTRGQQVTLRCSPISGHKSVSWYQQVLGQGPQFIFQYYEKEERGRGNFPDRFSARQFPNYSSELNVNALLLGDSALYLCASSFRLAGGYNEQFFGPGTRLTVL.

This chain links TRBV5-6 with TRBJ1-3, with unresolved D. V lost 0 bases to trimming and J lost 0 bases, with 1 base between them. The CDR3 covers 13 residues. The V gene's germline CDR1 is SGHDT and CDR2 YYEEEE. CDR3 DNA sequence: TGTGCCAGCAGCTTGGTCTCTGGAAACACCATATATTTT. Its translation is CASSLVSGNTIYF.

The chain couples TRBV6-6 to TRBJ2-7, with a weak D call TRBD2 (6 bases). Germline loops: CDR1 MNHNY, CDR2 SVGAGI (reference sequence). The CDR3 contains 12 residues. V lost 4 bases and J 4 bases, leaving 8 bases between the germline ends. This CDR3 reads CASSSGLYEQYF. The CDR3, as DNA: TGTGCCAGCAGTTCGGGACTGTACGAGCAGTACTTC.

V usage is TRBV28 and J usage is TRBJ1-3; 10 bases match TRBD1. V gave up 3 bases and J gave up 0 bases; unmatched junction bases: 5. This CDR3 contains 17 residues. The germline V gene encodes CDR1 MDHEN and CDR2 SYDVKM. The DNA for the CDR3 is TGTGCCAGCAGTTTGCTTGGACAGGGGGACTCTGGAAACACCATATATTTT. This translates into CASSLLGQGDSGNTIYF.

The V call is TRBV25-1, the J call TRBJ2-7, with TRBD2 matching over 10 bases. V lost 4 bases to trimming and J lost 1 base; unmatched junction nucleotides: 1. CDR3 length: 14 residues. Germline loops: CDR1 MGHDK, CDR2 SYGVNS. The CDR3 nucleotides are TGTGCCAGCAGTGTAGCGGGAGGTTCCTACGAGCAGTACTTC. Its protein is CASSVAGGSYEQYF.

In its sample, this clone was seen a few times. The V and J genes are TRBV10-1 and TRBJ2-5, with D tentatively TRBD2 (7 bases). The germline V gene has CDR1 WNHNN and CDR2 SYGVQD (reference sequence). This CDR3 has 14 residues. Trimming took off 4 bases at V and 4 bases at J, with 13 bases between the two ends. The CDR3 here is CASSGGGPGETQYF. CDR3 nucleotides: TGCGCCAGCAGTGGGGGGGGGCCCGGAGAGACCCAGTACTTC.

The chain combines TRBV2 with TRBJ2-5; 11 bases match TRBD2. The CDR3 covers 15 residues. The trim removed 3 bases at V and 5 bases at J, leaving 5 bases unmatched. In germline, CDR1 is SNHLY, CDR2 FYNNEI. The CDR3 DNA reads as TGTGCCAGCAGTGATAGCGGGGGGGCGATGGAGACCCAGTACTTC. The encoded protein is CASSDSGGAMETQYF.

CDR3 sequence reads: CASSLLGGQPQHF. The CDR3 DNA reads as TGCGCCAGCAGCTTGTTGGGGGGTCAGCCCCAGCATTTT. The chain uses TRBV5-1 and TRBJ1-5; possibly TRBD1 for D (5 bases). V lost 1 base and J 6 bases, leaving 8 bases between the germline ends. CDR1 and CDR2 (germline): SGHRS, YFSETQ. The CDR3 length is 13 residues.

The CDR3 nucleotides are TGTGCCACAAGAGGACAGGGGGTTTCTGGAAACACCATATATTTT. It translates to CATRGQGVSGNTIYF. The J gene is TRBJ1-3, the V gene TRBV6-1; 10 bases are shared with TRBD1. The V and J ends lost 10 bases and 1 base, in that order; junction bases with no gene match: 7. This CDR3 has 15 amino acids. Germline V gene sequence: CDR1 MNHNS, CDR2 SASEGT.

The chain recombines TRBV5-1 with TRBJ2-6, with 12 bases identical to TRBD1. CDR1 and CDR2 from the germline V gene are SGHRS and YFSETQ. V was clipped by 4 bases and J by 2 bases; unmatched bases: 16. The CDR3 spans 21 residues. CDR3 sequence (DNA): TGCGCCAGCAGCCCTAGCTTGTATTGGGACAGGGGGCTCCCTGGGGCCAACGTCCTGACTTTC. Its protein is CASSPSLYWDRGLPGANVLTF.